This entry lists 10 T cell receptor beta chains sequenced from one sample in a study of beta chain features in type 1 diabetes. Of the isolated RNA, all was reverse transcribed, and so the sequenced material was expressed TCRB transcripts. TCRdb's table, derived via immunoSEQ multiplex PCR, lists solely in-frame clones and lacks some. The table includes 90,000 to 110,000 clones, almost 40% detected once. The sequenced sample was stem cell memory CD4+ T cells from blood. The source of these receptors is a woman aged 18 to 35 in good health.

The table lists this clone with a few counts. This chain uses TRBV2 with TRBJ2-2; D call uncertain. Trimming removed 6 bases from V and 1 base from J, with 9 bases in between. There are 14 residues in the CDR3. Germline CDR1 SNHLY, CDR2 FYNNEI. The CDR3 sequence is CASSDTRNTGELFF. The CDR3 DNA follows: TGTGCCAGCAGCGATACACGGAACACCGGGGAGCTGTTTTTT.

The chain combines TRBV6-1 with TRBJ2-1; 9 bases align to TRBD2. Unmatched junction bases numbered 2, after V lost 2 bases and J lost 6 bases. Looked up from germline, CDR1 is MNHNS and CDR2 is SASEGT. The length of the CDR3 is 14 residues. CDR3 amino acids: CASSELAGINEQFF. The CDR3 region has the DNA TGTGCCAGCAGTGAACTAGCGGGGATCAATGAGCAGTTCTTC.

This clone was seen more than once but under ten times. The chain recombines TRBV28 with TRBJ1-2, with no clear D. There are 15 residues in the CDR3. Germline V gives CDR1 MDHEN, CDR2 SYDVKM. V dropped 2 bases and J dropped 5 bases, with 15 bases sitting between them. The CDR3 DNA follows: TGTGCCAGCAGTTTAGGCGGCAGCATGAATTATGGCTACACCTTC. Residues: CASSLGGSMNYGYTF.

On this clone: The same CDR3 can be traced to other DNA sequences in this sample. The chain uses TRBV18 and TRBJ2-7, with 9 positions matching TRBD2. The CDR3 has 14 amino acids. Looked up from germline, CDR1 is KGHSH and CDR2 is LQKENI. Losses at the gene ends were 0 bases for V and 5 bases for J; bases not matched to a gene: 2. CDR3 residues: CASSPPSGSHEQYF. CDR3 DNA sequence: TGTGCCAGCTCACCACCTAGCGGGAGCCACGAGCAGTACTTC.

V usage is TRBV28 and J usage is TRBJ2-7; 7 positions match TRBD1. Germline loops: CDR1 MDHEN, CDR2 SYDVKM. This CDR3 contains 12 residues. J was trimmed by 3 bases and V by 6 bases; bases with no gene match: 2. The CDR3, as DNA: TGTGCCAGCAGGCAGGGGGACTACGAGCAGTACTTC. It translates to CASRQGDYEQYF.

The J gene is TRBJ1-2, the V gene TRBV7-2; D is ambiguous. The V gene's germline CDR1 is SGHTA and CDR2 FQGNSA. The CDR3 extends over 13 amino acids. Trimming shortened V by 5 bases and J by 8 bases, and 15 bases separated the two germline ends. The CDR3 loop is CASSLTERWGYTF. In nucleotides, the CDR3 is TGTGCCAGCAGCCTAACGGAGCGATGGGGCTACACCTTC.

The chain recombines TRBV7-3 with TRBJ2-1; D ambiguous. The V end lost 1 base, the J end lost 12 bases, and 13 bases lay between the germline ends. Germline V gene data show CDR1 as SGHTA and CDR2 as FQGTGA. The CDR3 consists of 13 residues. The CDR3 spells CASSLKAKTVQFF. CDR3 DNA sequence: TGTGCCAGCAGCTTAAAGGCCAAAACAGTGCAGTTCTTC. The full variable domain, with the rest looked up from reference TRBV7-3 and TRBJ2-1, is GAGVSQTPSNKVTEKGKYVELRCDPISGHTALYWYRQSLGQGPEFLIYFQGTGAADDSGLPNDRFFAVRPEGSVSTLKIQRTERGDSAVYLCASSLKAKTVQFFGPGTRLTVL.

The V call is TRBV28, the J call TRBJ1-1; TRBD1 matches at 8 bases. The CDR3 is made up of 16 amino acids. V dropped 6 bases and J dropped 1; count of bases not matched to a gene: 10. Per the germline V gene, CDR1 is MDHEN and CDR2 is SYDVKM. CDR3: CASSWDRHSGNTEAFF. CDR3 nucleotide sequence: TGTGCCAGCAGCTGGGACAGGCACTCTGGGAACACTGAAGCTTTCTTT.

This chain links TRBV6-1 with TRBJ1-1; maybe TRBD1 (5 bases). V was pared by 6 bases and J by 4 bases, with 12 bases between. This CDR3 spans 13 amino acids. Per the germline V gene, CDR1 is MNHNS and CDR2 is SASEGT. The CDR3 nucleotides read TGTGCCAGCAGAGGGGATCCTGGCACTGAAGCTTTCTTT. Residues: CASRGDPGTEAFF.

The chain combines TRBV7-9 with TRBJ2-1, with D possibly TRBD2 on 5 matching bases. This CDR3 contains 14 residues. The germline V and J ends were trimmed by 5 bases and 9 bases, with 17 bases remaining between them. Germline CDR1 and CDR2: SEHNR and FQNEAQ (reference sequence). The CDR3 protein is CASSTTNLEFEQFF. The CDR3 DNA reads TGTGCCAGCAGCACGACTAATCTAGAGTTTGAGCAGTTCTTC.